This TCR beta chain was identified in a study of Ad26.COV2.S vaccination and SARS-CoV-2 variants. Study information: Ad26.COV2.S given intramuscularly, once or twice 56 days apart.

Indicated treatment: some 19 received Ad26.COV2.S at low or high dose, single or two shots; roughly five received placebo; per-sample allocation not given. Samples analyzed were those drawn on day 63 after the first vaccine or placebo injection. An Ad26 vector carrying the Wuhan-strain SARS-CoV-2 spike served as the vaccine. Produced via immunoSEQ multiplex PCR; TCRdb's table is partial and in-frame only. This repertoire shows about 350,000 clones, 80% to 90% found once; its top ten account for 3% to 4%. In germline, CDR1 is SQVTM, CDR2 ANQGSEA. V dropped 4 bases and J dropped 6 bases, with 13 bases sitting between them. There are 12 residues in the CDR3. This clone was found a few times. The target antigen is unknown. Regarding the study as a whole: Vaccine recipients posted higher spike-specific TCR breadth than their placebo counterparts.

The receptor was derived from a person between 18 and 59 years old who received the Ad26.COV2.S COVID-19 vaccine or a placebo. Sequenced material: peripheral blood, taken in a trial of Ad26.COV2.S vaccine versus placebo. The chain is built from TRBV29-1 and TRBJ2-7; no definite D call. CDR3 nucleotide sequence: TGCAGCGTTGTAGGTGGTCTCGGCGAGCAGTACTTC. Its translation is CSVVGGLGEQYF.